What follows are 32 T cell receptor beta chains derived from one specimen sequenced in a study of beta chain features in type 1 diabetes. The authors reverse transcribed all of the isolated RNA, so sequencing captured expressed TCRB transcripts. Data came from immunoSEQ multiplex PCR; TCRdb stores just in-frame clones and leaves some out. The table shows 300,000 to 350,000 clones, with less than 10% occurring only once. Specimen: central memory CD4+ T cells from blood. The receptors come from a woman between 18 and 29 years old in good health.

V usage is TRBV25-1 and J usage is TRBJ2-3; 9 nucleotides match TRBD1. V shed 4 bases and J 1 base; nucleotides not matched to a gene: 3. Germline assignment: CDR1 MGHDK and CDR2 SYGVNS. CDR3 size: 15 residues. The CDR3 DNA sequence: TGTGCCAGCAGTGTGTGGACAGGGGGCACAGATACGCAGTATTTT. Its translation: CASSVWTGGTDTQYF. Looking up the rest from reference TRBV25-1 and TRBJ2-3 gives the full variable domain: EADIYQTPRYLVIGTGKKITLECSQTMGHDKMYWYQQDPGMELHLIHYSYGVNSTEKGDLSSESTVSRIRTEHFPLTLESARPSHTSQYLCASSVWTGGTDTQYFGPGTRLTVL.

The chain links TRBV5-6 to TRBJ2-5; D possibly corresponds to TRBD2 (6 bases). The germline V and J ends were trimmed by 3 bases and 3 bases, with 15 bases remaining between them. The CDR3 has 15 residues. The V gene's germline CDR1 is SGHDT and CDR2 YYEEEE. The CDR3 coding sequence is TGTGCCAGCAGCTACGGGACTTTTTCAAAAGAGACCCAGTACTTC. As protein: CASSYGTFSKETQYF. The complete variable domain, with remaining parts taken from reference TRBV5-6 and TRBJ2-5, reads DAGVTQSPTHLIKTRGQQVTLRCSPKSGHDTVSWYQQALGQGPQFIFQYYEEEERQRGNFPDRFSGHQFPNYSSELNVNALLLGDSALYLCASSYGTFSKETQYFGPGTRLLVL.

V is TRBV15 and J is TRBJ2-5; D gene ambiguous. The CDR3 is 17 amino acids. The germline V and J ends were trimmed by 0 bases and 3 bases, with 17 bases remaining between them. Germline CDR1 reads LNHNV; CDR2 reads YYDKDF (reference sequence). CDR3 protein: CATSRDWGSLLEETQYF. The CDR3 nucleotides read TGTGCCACCAGCAGAGATTGGGGATCCCTCCTGGAAGAGACCCAGTACTTC.

This sequence joins TRBV7-2 and TRBJ1-2, with 8 positions matching TRBD1. Germline CDR1 reads SGHTA; CDR2 reads FQGNSA. The CDR3 loop spans 16 amino acids. V shed 5 bases and J 5 bases; nucleotides not matched to a gene: 13. The CDR3 DNA reads TGTGCCAGCAGCCTCGCCTTCACGACAGGGGTTTATGGCTACACCTTC. This codes for CASSLAFTTGVYGYTF.

This chain links TRBV11-2 with TRBJ2-7; 7 bases fit TRBD1. The CDR3 has 11 amino acids. The V segment lost 5 bases and the J segment 11 bases; nucleotides outside the gene matches: 6. Germline assignment: CDR1 SGHAT and CDR2 FQNNGV. CDR3 protein: CASSPDRDKYF. CDR3 nucleotides: TGTGCCAGCAGCCCTGACAGGGACAAGTACTTC.

In nucleotides, the CDR3 is TGCAGCGTGGGACTAGTAGATGAGCAGTTCTTC. It specifies CSVGLVDEQFF. V usage is TRBV29-1 and J usage is TRBJ2-1, with 8 bases matching TRBD2. V lost 6 bases, J lost 8 bases, and 3 bases stayed unmatched. The germline CDR1 and CDR2 sequences are SQVTM and ANQGSEA. This CDR3 has 11 amino acids.

The sample holds a few counts of this clone. This chain connects TRBV10-3 to TRBJ1-1; TRBD1 aligns across 7 bases. This CDR3 spans 16 amino acids. V was clipped by 2 bases and J by 1 base; unmatched bases: 7. Germline assignment: CDR1 ENHRY and CDR2 SYGVKD. CDR3 DNA sequence: TGTGCCATCAGTGAGGTCCCAGGGGGATCGAACACTGAAGCTTTCTTT. It codes for CAISEVPGGSNTEAFF.

This clone showed up just a few times. The rearrangement uses TRBV19 and TRBJ1-5; 9 bases match TRBD1. The V gene end was trimmed by 5 bases and the J gene end by 4 bases; junction bases not matched to a gene: 12. CDR1 and CDR2 (germline): LNHDA, SQIVND (reference sequence). This CDR3 is 17 amino acids long. The CDR3 DNA is TGTGCCAGTAGTCTCCAGCCGGGACAGGGAGGGAATCAGCCCCAGCATTTT. This sequence encodes CASSLQPGQGGNQPQHF.

This clone was counted a few times. This sequence joins TRBV5-4 and TRBJ1-2; no reliable D call. V was shortened by 0 bases and J by 2 bases, with 8 bases between the two germline ends. The CDR3 is 14 residues long. The germline CDR1 and CDR2 sequences are SGHNT and YYREEE (reference sequence). The CDR3 sequence is CASSLEVSNYGYTF. The CDR3 coding sequence is TGTGCCAGCAGCTTGGAGGTCTCCAACTATGGCTACACCTTC.

The chain links TRBV5-1 to TRBJ1-2, with 8 nucleotides matching TRBD1. V lost 3 bases to trimming and J lost 5 bases; unmatched junction nucleotides: 9. The germline V gene has CDR1 SGHRS and CDR2 YFSETQ. The CDR3 runs 15 residues. CDR3: CASSSGQGGQYGYTF. The DNA for the CDR3 is TGCGCCAGCAGCTCCGGACAGGGAGGGCAGTATGGCTACACCTTC.

This clone has just a few counts. The gene calls are TRBV7-2 and TRBJ1-1; the D is unclear. Germline CDR1 is SGHTA and CDR2 is FQGNSA. CDR3 length: 14 amino acids. Trimming took 5 bases from V and 1 from J, leaving 11 bases between them. CDR3 in DNA: TGTGCCAGCAGCCCCTGGGCATGGAACACTGAAGCTTTCTTT. Translation gives CASSPWAWNTEAFF.

This clone appeared many times. The chain combines TRBV15 with TRBJ2-5; D is unclear. Trimming removed 0 bases from V and 0 bases from J, with 5 bases in between. This CDR3 comprises 14 residues. In germline, CDR1 is LNHNV, CDR2 YYDKDF (reference sequence). The CDR3 nucleotides are TGTGCCACCAGCAGAGACAAGTACCAAGAGACCCAGTACTTC. It codes for CATSRDKYQETQYF.

This clone was picked up a small number of times. The chain employs TRBV7-8 and TRBJ2-1; D gene unclear. Trimming stripped 1 base from V and 1 base from J, with 8 bases between. Germline loops: CDR1 SGHVS, CDR2 FQNEAQ. The CDR3 has 15 amino acids. CDR3 DNA sequence: TGTGCCAGCAGCTTAGGAGTCCTTTCCTACAATGAGCAGTTCTTC. Its translation: CASSLGVLSYNEQFF.

This clone was picked up a small number of times. The chain uses TRBV11-1 and TRBJ2-1; D possibly matches TRBD1 or TRBD2 (6 bases each). Trimming pared 3 bases from V and 7 bases from J, leaving 13 bases between. Germline CDR1 SGHAT, CDR2 FQDESV (reference sequence). The CDR3 is made up of 14 amino acids. CDR3 in amino acids: CASSFQGRKNEQFF. The CDR3 DNA is TGTGCCAGCAGCTTTCAGGGGAGGAAGAATGAGCAGTTCTTC.

Remarks on this clone: No conserved phenylalanine or tryptophan ends this CDR3, so it is likely a read error. Because the CDR3's place on the DNA is in doubt, the DNA is left out and the CDR3 is given as listed by TCRdb. J is TRBJ2-3 and V is TRBV3-1 (or the pseudogene TRBV3-2); TRBD2 is the table's D call, not checked against the DNA. Germline-derived CDR1 and CDR2 are LGHDT and YNNKEL (reference sequence). Inclusive of both ends, the CDR3 amounts to 9 amino acids. CDR3 sequence reads: CAGPEGEFG.

On this clone: The same CDR3 arises from other DNA sequences in this sample as well. The chain employs TRBV7-2 and TRBJ2-1; TRBD2 matches 15 bases. This CDR3 contains 16 residues. Losses at the gene ends were 4 bases for V and 7 bases for J; bases not matched to a gene: 5. Germline V gene data show CDR1 as SGHTA and CDR2 as FQGNSA. The CDR3 DNA reads TGTGCCAGCAGCTCTGGACTAGCGGGAGGGCTTAATGAGCAGTTCTTC. Translating gives CASSSGLAGGLNEQFF. The variable domain in full, completed from reference TRBV7-2 and TRBJ2-1, reads GAGVSQSPSNKVTEKGKDVELRCDPISGHTALYWYRQSLGQGLEFLIYFQGNSAPDKSGLPSDRFSAERTGGSVSTLTIQRTQQEDSAVYLCASSSGLAGGLNEQFFGPGTRLTVL.

A note on this clone: Different DNA sequences within this sample yield the same CDR3. The rearrangement uses TRBV7-2 and TRBJ1-5; D remains unclear. The CDR3 length is 13 residues. The germline V and J ends were trimmed by 4 bases and 2 bases, with 6 bases remaining between them. CDR1 and CDR2 (germline): SGHTA, FQGNSA. CDR3 DNA: TGTGCCAGCAGCTACCGTGGCAATCAGCCCCAGCATTTT. It translates to CASSYRGNQPQHF.

This clone was seen a handful of times. This chain connects TRBV7-2 to TRBJ1-1; D not resolved. The V gene's germline CDR1 is SGHTA and CDR2 FQGNSA. CDR3 size: 13 residues. V was pared by 4 bases and J by 1 base, with 7 bases between. The CDR3 region is CASSSQQNTEAFF. CDR3 in DNA: TGTGCCAGCAGCTCCCAGCAGAACACTGAAGCTTTCTTT.

This clone was counted at least ten times. The rearrangement joins TRBV2 to TRBJ2-3; either TRBD1 or TRBD2 may supply D (5 bases each). The V end was cut by 10 bases, the J end by 7 bases, with 12 bases between. The germline V gene encodes CDR1 SNHLY and CDR2 FYNNEI. The CDR3 is 11 residues long. The CDR3 DNA reads as TGTGCCAACAAATGGGGGAATACGCAGTATTTT. Amino acids: CANKWGNTQYF.

Only a few counts were recorded for this clone. The chain employs TRBV7-2 and TRBJ1-2; TRBD1 matches 8 bases. CDR1 SGHTA and CDR2 FQGNSA come from the germline V gene. With 0 bases clipped from V and 8 bases from J, the junction kept 11 bases outside the gene matches. The CDR3 has 16 amino acids. CDR3 DNA: TGTGCCAGCAGCTTAGCCGGACAGGGTGGAAGAGGAGGCTACACCTTC. Encoded protein: CASSLAGQGGRGGYTF.

This clone occurred a few times. The rearrangement joins TRBV11-2 to TRBJ2-2; D is perhaps TRBD1 (6 bases). V was trimmed by 5 bases and J by 6 bases, leaving 10 bases between them. The germline V gene encodes CDR1 SGHAT and CDR2 FQNNGV. This CDR3 region has 13 residues. The CDR3 sequence: CASSAHRAGELFF. Written as DNA, the CDR3 is TGTGCCAGCAGCGCGCACAGGGCCGGGGAGCTGTTTTTT.

This clone was picked up a small number of times. The chain combines TRBV11-2 with TRBJ2-1, with no clear D. The length of the CDR3 is 15 residues. V lost 8 bases, J lost 1 base, and 15 bases lay in between. CDR1 SGHAT and CDR2 FQNNGV come from the germline V gene. CDR3 sequence (DNA): TGTGCCAGCGCGCGCGCGATTGCTTCCTACAATGAGCAGTTCTTC. Residues: CASARAIASYNEQFF. Full variable domain (remainder filled in from reference TRBV11-2 and TRBJ2-1): EAGVAQSPRYKIIEKRQSVAFWCNPISGHATLYWYQQILGQGPKLLIQFQNNGVVDDSQLPKDRFSAERLKGVDSTLKIQPAKLEDSAVYLCASARAIASYNEQFFGPGTRLTVL.

This clone was observed many times. The J gene is TRBJ2-3, the V gene TRBV6-1; a possible D gene is TRBD2 (6 bases). Germline CDR1 MNHNS, CDR2 SASEGT. This CDR3 has 12 amino acids. V gave up 6 bases and J gave up 9 bases, with 13 bases separating them. CDR3 region: CASSGDFSTQYF. The CDR3 DNA sequence: TGTGCCAGCAGCGGGGACTTCTCAACGCAGTATTTT.

The chain combines TRBV7-9 with TRBJ2-1, with TRBD2 matching over 10 bases. This CDR3 has 15 amino acids. The germline V gene encodes CDR1 SEHNR and CDR2 FQNEAQ (reference sequence). J gave up 2 bases and V 5 bases, and 3 bases lay outside the gene matches. CDR3 DNA sequence: TGTGCCAGCAGCCCTAGCGGGAGCACCTACAATGAGCAGTTCTTC. Residues: CASSPSGSTYNEQFF.

This clone was found a few times. The chain employs TRBV6-6 and TRBJ2-5, with D perhaps matching TRBD1 (5 bases). Germline CDR1 and CDR2: MNHNY and SVGAGI (reference sequence). Deletions cut 5 bases from V and 6 bases from J, with 16 bases between. The CDR3 is 14 residues long. The CDR3 sequence is CASSKGQGMKTQYF. DNA for the CDR3: TGTGCCAGCAGTAAAGGGCAGGGCATGAAGACCCAGTACTTC.

The chain joins TRBV19 to TRBJ2-7; TRBD1 aligns across 9 bases. J lost 6 bases, V lost 5 bases, and 11 bases had no gene match. In germline, CDR1 is LNHDA, CDR2 SQIVND (reference sequence). The CDR3 sequence is 15 residues long. The DNA of the CDR3 is TGTGCCAGTAGTCCCAGGACAGGGGCCATCGGCGAGCAGTACTTC. Its translation is CASSPRTGAIGEQYF.

This clone has more than one count but fewer than ten. Other DNA sequences in the sample encode the same CDR3. This sequence joins TRBV6-5 and TRBJ2-7; TRBD1 is a possible D gene (6 bases). Trimming took 0 bases from V and 4 from J, leaving 10 bases between them. Germline lookup yields CDR1 MNHEY and CDR2 SVGAGI. This CDR3 is built from 14 residues. CDR3 in DNA: TGTGCCAGCAGTTACTCCACCACAGGGTACGAGCAGTACTTC. It specifies CASSYSTTGYEQYF.

This clone was counted a few times. The chain couples TRBV4-1 to TRBJ2-7; 9 bases align to TRBD1. The CDR3 has 15 amino acids. In germline, CDR1 is MGHRA, CDR2 YSYEKL. The V and J ends lost 1 base and 2 bases, in that order; junction bases with no gene match: 3. The CDR3 sequence: CASSQAGTGPYEQYF. The CDR3 DNA is TGCGCCAGCAGCCAAGCGGGGACAGGGCCCTACGAGCAGTACTTC.

The chain couples TRBV2 to TRBJ1-4; D not resolved. Per the germline V gene, CDR1 is SNHLY and CDR2 is FYNNEI. V was shortened by 6 bases and J by 10 bases, with 12 bases between the two germline ends. The CDR3 runs to 12 residues. For the CDR3, the DNA is TGTGCCAGCAGCCCTCAAGGAGGAAAACTGTTTTTT. Translation gives CASSPQGGKLFF.

In regard to this clone: At one end, the junction sequence differs from germline, possibly due to a read error. The rearrangement links TRBV10-3 to TRBJ2-7; 8 nucleotides align to TRBD1. There are 13 residues in the CDR3. Germline values: CDR1 ENHRY, CDR2 SYGVKD. This CDR3 reads CASSKGQGYEQYF. The CDR3 nucleotides are TGTGCCAGCAGTAAAGGACAGGGCTACGAGCAGTACTTC.

This chain links TRBV7-3 with TRBJ2-5; D is unresolved. TRBJ2-7 explains the end of the DNA better; the J call may be wrong. The germline V gene encodes CDR1 SGHTA and CDR2 FQGTGA. This CDR3 is built from 11 residues. CDR3 sequence: CASSSDGEQYF. CDR3 bases: TGTGCCAGCAGCTCGGACGGCGAGCAGTACTTC.

V and J are TRBV7-9 and TRBJ2-7; TRBD2 matches at 9 bases. Losses at the gene ends were 6 bases for V and 5 bases for J; bases not matched to a gene: 11. The CDR3 runs 15 residues. In germline, CDR1 is SEHNR, CDR2 FQNEAQ (reference sequence). The CDR3 nucleotides are TGTGCCAGCAGTCCTCAGGGGACTAGCACCCACGAGCAGTACTTC. As protein: CASSPQGTSTHEQYF.